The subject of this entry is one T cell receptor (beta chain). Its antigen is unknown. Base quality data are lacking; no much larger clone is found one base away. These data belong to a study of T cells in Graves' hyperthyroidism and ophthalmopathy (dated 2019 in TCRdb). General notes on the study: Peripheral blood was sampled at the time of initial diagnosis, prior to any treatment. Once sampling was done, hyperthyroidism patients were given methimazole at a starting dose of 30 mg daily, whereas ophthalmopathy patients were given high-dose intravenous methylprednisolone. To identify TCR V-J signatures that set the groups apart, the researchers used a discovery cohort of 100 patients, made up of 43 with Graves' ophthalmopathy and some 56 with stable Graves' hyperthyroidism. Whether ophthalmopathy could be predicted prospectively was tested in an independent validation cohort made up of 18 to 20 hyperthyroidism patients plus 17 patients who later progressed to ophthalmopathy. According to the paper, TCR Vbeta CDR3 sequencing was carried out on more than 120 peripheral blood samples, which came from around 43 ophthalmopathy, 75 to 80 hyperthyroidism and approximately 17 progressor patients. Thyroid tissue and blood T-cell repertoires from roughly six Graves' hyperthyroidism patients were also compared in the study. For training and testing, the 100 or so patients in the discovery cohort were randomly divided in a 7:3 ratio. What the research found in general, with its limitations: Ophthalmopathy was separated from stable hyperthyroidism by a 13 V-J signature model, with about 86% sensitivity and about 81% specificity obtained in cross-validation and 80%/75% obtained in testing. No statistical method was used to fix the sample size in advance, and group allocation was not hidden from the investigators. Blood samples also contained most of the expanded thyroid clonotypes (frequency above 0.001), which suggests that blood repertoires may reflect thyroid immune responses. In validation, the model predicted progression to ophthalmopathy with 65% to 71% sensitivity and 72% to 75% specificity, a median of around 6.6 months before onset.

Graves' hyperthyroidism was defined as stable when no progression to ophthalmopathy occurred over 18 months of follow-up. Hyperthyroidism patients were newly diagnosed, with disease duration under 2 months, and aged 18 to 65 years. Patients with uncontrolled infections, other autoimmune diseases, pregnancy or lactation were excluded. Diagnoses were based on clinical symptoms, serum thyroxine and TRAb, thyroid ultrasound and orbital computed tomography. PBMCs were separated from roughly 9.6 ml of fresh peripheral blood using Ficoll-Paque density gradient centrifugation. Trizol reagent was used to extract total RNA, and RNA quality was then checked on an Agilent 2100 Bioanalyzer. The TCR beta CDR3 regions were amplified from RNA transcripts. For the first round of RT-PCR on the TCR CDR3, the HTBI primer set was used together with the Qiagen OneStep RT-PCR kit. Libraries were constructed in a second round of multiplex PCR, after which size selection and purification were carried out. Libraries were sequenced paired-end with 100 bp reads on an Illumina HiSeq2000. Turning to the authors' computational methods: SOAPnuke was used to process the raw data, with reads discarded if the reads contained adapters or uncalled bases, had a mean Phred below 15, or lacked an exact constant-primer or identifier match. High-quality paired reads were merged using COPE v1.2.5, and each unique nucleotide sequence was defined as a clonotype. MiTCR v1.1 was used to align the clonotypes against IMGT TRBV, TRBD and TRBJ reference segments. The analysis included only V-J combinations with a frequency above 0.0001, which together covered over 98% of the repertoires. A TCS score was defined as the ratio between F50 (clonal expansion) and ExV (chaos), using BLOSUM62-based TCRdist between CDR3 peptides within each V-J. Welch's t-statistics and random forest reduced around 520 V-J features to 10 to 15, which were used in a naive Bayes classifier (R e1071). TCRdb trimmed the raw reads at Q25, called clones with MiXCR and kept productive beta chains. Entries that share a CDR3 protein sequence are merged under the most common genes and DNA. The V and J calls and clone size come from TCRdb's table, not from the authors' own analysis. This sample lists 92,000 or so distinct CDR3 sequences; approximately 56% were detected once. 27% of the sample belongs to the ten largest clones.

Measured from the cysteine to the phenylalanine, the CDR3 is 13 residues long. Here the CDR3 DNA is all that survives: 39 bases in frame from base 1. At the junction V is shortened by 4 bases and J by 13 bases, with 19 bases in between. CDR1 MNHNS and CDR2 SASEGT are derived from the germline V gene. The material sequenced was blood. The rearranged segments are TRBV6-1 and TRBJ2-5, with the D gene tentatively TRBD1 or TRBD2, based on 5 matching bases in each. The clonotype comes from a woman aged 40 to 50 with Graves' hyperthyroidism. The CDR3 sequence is CASSGVGTGELYF. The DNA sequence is TGTGCCAGCAGTGGGGTAGGGACCGGGGAGCTGTACTTC.